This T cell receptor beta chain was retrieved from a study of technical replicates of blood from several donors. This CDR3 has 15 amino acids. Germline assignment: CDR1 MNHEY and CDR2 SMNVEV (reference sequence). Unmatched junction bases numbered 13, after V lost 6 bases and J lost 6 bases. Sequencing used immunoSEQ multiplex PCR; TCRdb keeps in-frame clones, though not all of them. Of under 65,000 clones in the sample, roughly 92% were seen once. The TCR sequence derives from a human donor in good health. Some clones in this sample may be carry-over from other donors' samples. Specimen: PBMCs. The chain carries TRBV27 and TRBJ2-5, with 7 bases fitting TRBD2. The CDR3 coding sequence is TGTGCCAGCAGCCCCCCGGGGGGTCTCGAAAAGACCCAGTACTTC. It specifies CASSPPGGLEKTQYF.